This TCR beta chain was recorded in a study of OX40 agonist ivuxolimab in advanced cancers. At the level of the whole study: Ivuxolimab, which targeted the costimulatory receptor OX40 (CD134), was an agonistic, fully human IgG2 monoclonal antibody. The paper covers the monotherapy dose-escalation part of the phase I ivuxolimab trial, which included N ≈ 52 patients. Among the approximately 54 dose-escalation patients, some 20 had hepatocellular carcinoma, approximately 15 melanoma, 9 renal cell carcinoma and 9 head and neck cancer. Peripheral TCRbeta sequencing was intended to test whether TCR sequence diversity was altered and clonal T-cell expansion was caused by ivuxolimab. In the dose-escalation cohort, 82.7% of patients were male, and the mean age was around 60 years with a range of about 20 to 79. Partial responses occurred in three dose-escalation patients: two with cutaneous melanoma and one with hepatocellular carcinoma. Intravenous ivuxolimab was administered to patients every 2 weeks at six dose levels: 0.01, 0.1, 0.3, 1.5, 3 and 10 mg/kg. Patients were allowed to have had prior anti-PD-1, anti-PD-L1 or anti-CTLA-4 therapy, and around two fifths of the dose-escalation patients had been treated with checkpoint inhibitors. General study outcomes and caveats: Which antigens the clonally expanded peripheral T cells were specific for was not determined. Clonal expansion of both CD4+ and CD8+ blood T cells was observed from baseline to week 6 at doses 0.1 to 3.0 mg/kg. Low levels of normalized T-cell clonal expansion were also shown by some nonresponding patients. After ivuxolimab, CD8+ T cells had more expanded clones than CD4+ T cells on average. In the 0.1-3.0 mg/kg groups, partial responders had among the lowest normalized peripheral clonal expansion, particularly in CD8+ T cells.

The V end gives up 2 bases and the J end 2 bases, leaving 7 bases in the junction not matched to a gene. The germline V gene provides CDR1 SGHVS and CDR2 FNYEAQ. The CDR3 runs 16 amino acids, cysteine and phenylalanine included. Just CDR3 DNA is preserved here, 48 bases in frame from base 1. The trial excluded patients who had a history of autoimmune disease or who were on systemic immunosuppression. Peripheral blood for TCR sequencing was collected from all dose cohorts at baseline, on cycle 4 day 1, and on cycle 7 day 1. Samples came from an open-label, multicenter, first-in-human phase I dose-escalation trial of ivuxolimab. The trial enrolled adults with locally advanced or metastatic head and neck squamous cell, hepatocellular, melanoma or renal cell carcinoma. Before TCR sequencing, CD4+ and CD8+ T cells were separately sorted from peripheral blood. On this clone itself: This receptor's antigen is unknown. No much larger clone is present one base from it, and per-base qualities are unavailable.

To sequence the TCRbeta CDR3 region, genomic DNA was isolated from the sorted cells. TCRbeta CDR3 regions were sequenced using the immunoSEQ Assay. TCRdb took this table from immuneACCESS and kept in-frame rearrangements with V and J called. Such tables lack part of the clones; where checked against another copy, unresolved V genes explain under half of the gap, and the rest is unexplained. This sample gives about 50,000 clones in total; approximately 89% of them show up just once. The biggest ten clones account for 12% of the sample. This specimen was CD4+ or CD8+ T cells sorted from blood, taken in a trial of the OX40 agonist ivuxolimab. The receptor was isolated from an adult with an advanced solid tumor such as melanoma, head and neck, liver or kidney cancer. The sequence is built from TRBV7-6 and TRBJ2-3; 7 middle bases align to TRBD2. The encoded CDR3 is CASSLRQGGITDTQYF. The bases are TGTGCCAGCAGCTTACGGCAGGGAGGGATCACAGATACGCAGTATTTT.